One T cell receptor beta chain is described in this entry. Antigen unknown. Germline V lookup: CDR1 SGHNT, CDR2 YYREEE (reference sequence). V was pared by 2 bases and J by 5 bases, with 14 bases between. CDR3 size: 14 residues. This sample is part of a study of cytomegalovirus exposure and HLA in healthy donors. Whole-study results and caveats: There were a few CMV-associated chains whose specificity for CMV antigens was confirmed in vitro.

PCR involved 60 Vbeta and 13 Jbeta primers. Using immunoSEQ multiplex PCR, the repertoire was profiled, and TCRdb retains in-frame clones only, with some absent. The sample carries about 95,000 clones, about two thirds recorded once. The chain recombines TRBV5-4 with TRBJ2-7; no clear D gene. This clonotype originated in a man aged 55 to 69 in good health and CMV-seronegative. The sequenced sample consisted of PBMCs. This CDR3 is CASSLSLRYDEQYF. The CDR3 region has the DNA TGTGCCAGCAGCTTAAGCCTGAGGTATGACGAGCAGTACTTC. Supplemented by reference TRBV5-4 and TRBJ2-7, the full variable domain reads ETGVTQSPTHLIKTRGQQVTLRCSSQSGHNTVSWYQQALGQGPQFIFQYYREEENGRGNFPPRFSGLQFPNYSSELNVNALELDDSALYLCASSLSLRYDEQYFGPGTRLTVT.